The 30 T cell receptor beta chains reported below all come from one sample, sequenced in a study of cytomegalovirus exposure and HLA in healthy donors. PCR involved 60 Vbeta and 13 Jbeta primers. Using immunoSEQ multiplex PCR, the repertoire was profiled, and TCRdb retains in-frame clones only, with some absent. The repertoire holds fewer than 70,000 clones, with roughly 83% as singletons. The source material was PBMCs. These receptors came from a middle-aged man in good health and CMV-seronegative.

The chain has TRBV19 and TRBJ1-4, with 8 bases aligning to TRBD1. CDR3 length: 15 amino acids. The V gene end was trimmed by 7 bases and the J gene end by 0 bases; junction bases not matched to a gene: 4. Germline loops: CDR1 LNHDA, CDR2 SQIVND (reference sequence). This CDR3 reads CASKDRAATNEKLFF. The CDR3 DNA reads as TGTGCCAGTAAGGACAGGGCTGCAACTAATGAAAAACTGTTTTTT.

The chain employs TRBV5-1 and TRBJ1-4; D may be TRBD1 (6 bases). The CDR3 is 17 amino acids. CDR1 is SGHRS, CDR2 YFSETQ, per germline. Trimming left V 0 bases short and J 8 bases short, with 20 bases between. DNA of the CDR3: TGCGCCAGCAGCTTGGGACGAACAGGGCTAGGAAGGGAAAAACTGTTTTTT. It specifies CASSLGRTGLGREKLFF.

This clone was seen only a few times. This chain joins TRBV5-1 and TRBJ2-2; TRBD1 aligns across 8 bases. CDR3 length: 16 amino acids. With V trimmed by 4 bases and J by 4 bases, 9 bases remained unmatched. The germline V gene has CDR1 SGHRS and CDR2 YFSETQ. CDR3 bases: TGCGCCAGCAGCCTAGACAGGGGCTATCGCACCGGGGAGCTGTTTTTT. Translation gives CASSLDRGYRTGELFF.

The chain couples TRBV30 to TRBJ1-4; 10 nucleotides agree with TRBD1. The CDR3 covers 15 residues. Germline CDR1 GTSNPN, CDR2 SVGIG (reference sequence). Trimming took 1 base from V and 7 from J; bases not matched to a gene: 6. This chain's CDR3 is CAWSGRDRGSEKLFF. DNA for the CDR3: TGTGCCTGGAGTGGACGGGACAGGGGAAGTGAAAAACTGTTTTTT.

The chain employs TRBV4-1 and TRBJ1-2; weak D call: TRBD1 (5 bases). The CDR3 loop spans 15 amino acids. V shed 2 bases and J shed 1 base, with 11 bases lying between them. From germline, CDR1 is MGHRA and CDR2 YSYEKL. CDR3 coding DNA: TGCGCCAGCAGCCAACACAGGACCAATAACTATGGCTACACCTTC. Amino acids: CASSQHRTNNYGYTF.

The chain employs TRBV6-5 and TRBJ2-2, with D unresolved. The germline gives CDR1 MNHEY, CDR2 SVGAGI. V was shortened by 5 bases and J by 5 bases, with 6 bases between the two germline ends. The CDR3 covers 12 residues. The CDR3 sequence is CASSPQTGELFF. As DNA, the CDR3 is TGTGCCAGCAGTCCTCAGACCGGGGAGCTGTTTTTT.

This clone is a singleton in its sample. This chain uses TRBV15 with TRBJ2-1; TRBD2 agrees at 8 bases. The germline V gene has CDR1 LNHNV and CDR2 YYDKDF (reference sequence). After removal of 0 bases from V and 5 bases from J, the junction contained 9 bases not matched to a gene. The CDR3 covers 17 residues. The DNA for the CDR3 is TGTGCCACCAGCAGAGAGAGAGGAACTAGCGGAAACAATGAGCAGTTCTTC. It encodes CATSRERGTSGNNEQFF.

The table lists this clone with a count of one. The chain is built from TRBV19 and TRBJ1-5; a weak D match, TRBD1 (5 bases). The CDR3 runs 14 residues. The germline V and J ends were trimmed by 8 bases and 6 bases, with 17 bases remaining between them. Germline assignment: CDR1 LNHDA and CDR2 SQIVND (reference sequence). CDR3 loop: CASSTSREGQPQHF. The CDR3 region has the DNA TGTGCCAGTTCCACTAGCAGGGAGGGTCAGCCCCAGCATTTT.

This rearrangement joins TRBV6-1 to TRBJ2-3; 8 bases map to TRBD2. CDR3 length: 15 residues. From germline, CDR1 is MNHNS and CDR2 SASEGT. The V gene end was trimmed by 8 bases and the J gene end by 4 bases; junction bases not matched to a gene: 11. This CDR3 reads CASVVPGGAADTQYF. The CDR3 DNA reads as TGTGCCAGCGTGGTCCCCGGGGGGGCCGCAGATACGCAGTATTTT.

This rearrangement joins TRBV30 to TRBJ1-2; TRBD1 matches at 9 bases. The CDR3 contains 15 residues. V shed 1 base and J 2 bases; nucleotides not matched to a gene: 5. Germline V gene data show CDR1 as GTSNPN and CDR2 as SVGIG (reference sequence). DNA of the CDR3: TGTGCCTGGAGTGACGGACAGGGGCTAAACTATGGCTACACCTTC. It codes for CAWSDGQGLNYGYTF.

The chain has TRBV16 and TRBJ1-6, with a tentative D call TRBD1 (5 bases). The length of the CDR3 is 15 residues. Per germline, CDR1 KGHSY and CDR2 FQNENV. The V end was cut by 1 base, the J end by 6 bases, with 10 bases between. The CDR3 DNA is TGTGCCAGCAGCCAATTTAAGGGGTCTAATTCACCCCTCCACTTT. Residues: CASSQFKGSNSPLHF.

V usage is TRBV5-4 and J usage is TRBJ2-1; 8 bases align to TRBD1. The CDR3 runs to 15 residues. Germline CDR1 is SGHNT and CDR2 is YYREEE (reference sequence). The V and J ends lost 4 bases and 5 bases, in that order; junction bases with no gene match: 8. Here the CDR3 reads CASSTGQGPHNEQFF. The CDR3 coding sequence is TGTGCCAGCAGCACTGGACAGGGACCCCACAATGAGCAGTTCTTC.

This clone has a handful of counts. The chain carries TRBV5-4 and TRBJ1-1; D is undetermined. V was trimmed by 4 bases and J by 5 bases, leaving 9 bases between them. The CDR3 length is 12 residues. The germline V gene has CDR1 SGHNT and CDR2 YYREEE (reference sequence). CDR3 protein: CASSAGKTEAFF. Written as DNA, the CDR3 is TGTGCCAGCAGCGCCGGGAAAACTGAAGCTTTCTTT.

Only a few counts were recorded for this clone. The chain uses TRBV4-3 and TRBJ1-3; D may be TRBD1 (5 bases). V was clipped by 4 bases and J by 0 bases, with 13 bases between them. Germline V gene lookup returns CDR1 LGHNA and CDR2 YSLEER. The CDR3 has 16 residues. This CDR3 is CASSPAGPASGNTIYF. In DNA form, the CDR3 reads TGCGCCAGCAGCCCCGCGGGGCCGGCCTCTGGAAACACCATATATTTT.

The V call is TRBV11-3, the J call TRBJ1-1, with D maybe TRBD1 (6 bases). Germline CDR1 SGHNT, CDR2 YENEEA. V lost 4 bases to trimming and J lost 1 base, with 13 bases between them. CDR3 size: 15 residues. The chain's CDR3 is CASSSSRQANTEAFF. The CDR3 nucleotides are TGTGCCAGCAGCTCGAGTAGACAGGCGAACACTGAAGCTTTCTTT.

There are a few counts of this clone. The chain uses TRBV10-2 and TRBJ1-2, with 10 nucleotides matching TRBD1. Germline CDR1 is WSHSY and CDR2 is SAAADI. CDR3 length equals 13 residues. After removal of 2 bases from V and 6 bases from J, the junction contained 0 bases not matched to a gene. CDR3 in amino acids: CASSEGTGDGYTF. The CDR3 DNA sequence: TGCGCCAGCAGTGAGGGGACAGGGGATGGCTACACCTTC.

The chain joins TRBV7-2 to TRBJ2-2; unclear D gene. Germline CDR1 and CDR2: SGHTA and FQGNSA. This CDR3 has 16 residues. Trimming removed 6 bases at V and 6 bases at J, with 20 bases between. The CDR3, as DNA: TGTGCCAGCAGTTCAACGGCGGTCCTATTTGCCGGGGAGCTGTTTTTT. Encoded protein: CASSSTAVLFAGELFF.

The chain joins TRBV9 to TRBJ2-1; 10 bases are shared with TRBD2. CDR3 length equals 18 residues. The germline gives CDR1 SGDLS, CDR2 YYNGEE. After removal of 0 bases from V and 8 bases from J, the junction contained 14 bases not matched to a gene. The CDR3 loop is CASSVAGLAGAGVDEQFF. The CDR3, as DNA: TGTGCCAGCAGCGTAGCAGGGCTAGCGGGGGCCGGGGTCGATGAGCAGTTCTTC. Using reference TRBV9 and TRBJ2-1 for the parts outside the CDR3, the full variable domain is DSGVTQTPKHLITATGQRVTLRCSPRSGDLSVYWYQQSLDQGLQFLIQYYNGEERAKGNILERFSAQQFPDLHSELNLSSLELGDSALYFCASSVAGLAGAGVDEQFFGPGTRLTVL.

V is TRBV15 and J is TRBJ2-1; 9 nucleotides align to TRBD2. From germline, CDR1 is LNHNV and CDR2 YYDKDF (reference sequence). The CDR3 is made up of 16 amino acids. V gave up 0 bases and J gave up 7 bases; unmatched junction bases: 7. The CDR3 nucleotides are TGTGCCACCAGCAGAGAGCGGGGGGGCATTTTGAATGAGCAGTTCTTC. This codes for CATSRERGGILNEQFF.

This clone was seen only once. J is TRBJ1-6 and V is TRBV7-2; D uncertain. In germline, CDR1 is SGHTA, CDR2 FQGNSA. The CDR3 loop spans 19 amino acids. V gave up 5 bases and J gave up 5 bases, with 25 bases separating them. DNA for the CDR3: TGTGCCAGCAGCCCACAAATACTCCGCGGACCCGGGGATAATTCACCCCTCCACTTT. Translation gives CASSPQILRGPGDNSPLHF.

The chain recombines TRBV10-2 with TRBJ1-2; a possible D gene is TRBD1 (6 bases). The germline gives CDR1 WSHSY, CDR2 SAAADI. The germline V and J ends were trimmed by 2 bases and 1 base, with 14 bases remaining between them. The CDR3 is 16 amino acids. Here the CDR3 reads CASSEHTTGFNYGYTF. The DNA for the CDR3 is TGCGCCAGCAGTGAGCATACGACAGGTTTTAACTATGGCTACACCTTC.

This clone was observed a few times. The chain employs TRBV29-1 and TRBJ2-1; D is uncertain. CDR1 and CDR2 from the germline V gene are SQVTM and ANQGSEA. V was pared by 7 bases and J by 7 bases, with 14 bases between. CDR3 length: 12 amino acids. CDR3: CSAPLFRNEQFF. The CDR3 nucleotides read TGCAGCGCCCCCTTATTTAGAAATGAGCAGTTCTTC.

The rearrangement uses TRBV5-8 and TRBJ2-5, with D tentatively TRBD2 (7 bases). The CDR3 runs to 14 residues. Trimming removed 4 bases from V and 4 bases from J, with 14 bases in between. CDR1 is SGHTS, CDR2 YDEGEE, per germline. CDR3 sequence: CASSPSGGRETQYF. The CDR3, as DNA: TGTGCCAGCAGCCCGTCGGGGGGCCGAGAGACCCAGTACTTC. Full variable domain (outside the CDR3, taken from reference TRBV5-8 and TRBJ2-5): EAGVTQSPTHLIKTRGQQATLRCSPISGHTSVYWYQQALGLGLQFLLWYDEGEERNRGNFPPRFSGRQFPNYSSELNVNALELEDSALYLCASSPSGGRETQYFGPGTRLLVL.

The chain recombines TRBV7-9 with TRBJ1-1; D gene unclear. V was clipped by 3 bases and J by 0 bases, with 8 bases between them. The germline gives CDR1 SEHNR, CDR2 FQNEAQ (reference sequence). The CDR3 totals 14 residues. The CDR3 DNA sequence: TGTGCCAGCAGCTTGGCCGAGGTGAACACTGAAGCTTTCTTT. Translated: CASSLAEVNTEAFF.

The chain links TRBV11-2 to TRBJ1-2, with 9 positions matching TRBD1. Germline values: CDR1 SGHAT, CDR2 FQNNGV. J gave up 4 bases and V 5 bases, and 8 bases lay outside the gene matches. There are 15 residues in the CDR3. The CDR3 is CASSTRDRAPYGYTF. The CDR3, as DNA: TGTGCCAGCAGCACCCGGGACAGGGCCCCCTATGGCTACACCTTC.

CDR3 region: CAWSNTGTSGGFSSYNEQFF. Here the CDR3 DNA reads TGTGCCTGGAGTAACACCGGGACTAGCGGGGGGTTCAGCTCCTACAATGAGCAGTTCTTC. The chain uses TRBV30 and TRBJ2-1, with 15 positions matching TRBD2. Trimming cost V 2 bases and J 0 bases; bases outside gene matches: 11. The CDR3 consists of 20 residues. CDR1 and CDR2 (germline): GTSNPN, SVGIG (reference sequence).

The DNA of the CDR3 is TGTGCCAGCAGAGCCGGGACTAGTTTGCATACGCAGTATTTT. This translates into CASRAGTSLHTQYF. This sequence joins TRBV6-1 and TRBJ2-3; 8 positions match TRBD2. The CDR3 sequence is 14 residues long. The germline gives CDR1 MNHNS, CDR2 SASEGT. The junction had 9 bases not matched to a gene; V was cut back by 6 bases and J by 7 bases.

This chain links TRBV27 with TRBJ1-1, with D unclear. The CDR3 is 12 amino acids. Germline lookup yields CDR1 MNHEY and CDR2 SMNVEV (reference sequence). Trimming took off 4 bases at V and 1 base at J, with 4 bases between the two ends. The DNA of the CDR3 is TGTGCCAGCAGTTCCGGGAACACTGAAGCTTTCTTT. It specifies CASSSGNTEAFF.

This chain joins TRBV7-8 and TRBJ2-2; D is possibly TRBD1 (6 bases). Germline-derived CDR1 and CDR2 are SGHVS and FQNEAQ. V shed 3 bases and J shed 6 bases, with 11 bases lying between them. The CDR3 length is 14 residues. Written as DNA, the CDR3 is TGTGCCAGCAGCTTCGTTGAGGGGGCCGGGGAGCTGTTTTTT. Protein product: CASSFVEGAGELFF.

This chain connects TRBV5-4 to TRBJ2-7, with 8 bases that match TRBD2. V lost 1 base, J lost 1 base, and 4 bases stayed unmatched. The CDR3 is 15 amino acids. Germline CDR1 SGHNT, CDR2 YYREEE (reference sequence). The CDR3 reads CASSLNGGGSYEQYV. As DNA, the CDR3 is TGTGCCAGCAGCTTGAACGGGGGGGGATCCTACGAGCAGTACGTC.